Presented here are 3 T cell receptor beta chains from one specimen sequenced in a study of cytomegalovirus exposure and HLA in healthy donors. A multiplex PCR was run with 60 Vbeta primers and 13 Jbeta primers. Measured with immunoSEQ multiplex PCR; TCRdb has only the in-frame clones, and not every one. The data hold 150,000 to 170,000 clones, with 79% observed a single time. What was sequenced was PBMCs. The receptors here all came from a man aged 25-45 years in good health and CMV-seropositive.

Only one count was recorded for this clone. The rearrangement uses TRBV7-3 and TRBJ1-2, with 7 bases aligning to TRBD1. The CDR3 spans 16 residues. The germline gives CDR1 SGHTA, CDR2 FQGTGA. The J segment lost 6 bases and the V segment lost 0 bases, leaving 10 bases of the junction unmatched. CDR3 sequence: CASSLTGAGQAHGYTF. In DNA, the CDR3 is TGTGCCAGCAGCTTAACGGGGGCCGGACAGGCCCATGGCTACACCTTC.

The CDR3 reads CASSPPAGNYGYTF. The CDR3 coding sequence is TGTGCCAGCTCACCACCCGCAGGGAACTATGGCTACACCTTC. The gene calls are TRBV18 and TRBJ1-2; weak D call: TRBD1 (5 bases). V was shortened by 0 bases and J by 2 bases, with 7 bases between the two germline ends. The CDR3 runs to 14 residues. Germline-derived CDR1 and CDR2 are KGHSH and LQKENI.

V usage is TRBV2 and J usage is TRBJ1-2; D gene uncertain. V was clipped by 1 base and J by 3 bases, with 6 bases between them. In germline, CDR1 is SNHLY, CDR2 FYNNEI. The CDR3 runs 13 residues. CDR3 DNA: TGTGCCAGCAGTGAAGGCGGGGACTATGGCTACACCTTC. Protein product: CASSEGGDYGYTF. The full variable domain, with the rest looked up from reference TRBV2 and TRBJ1-2, is EPEVTQTPSHQVTQMGQEVILRCVPISNHLYFYWYRQILGQKVEFLVSFYNNEISEKSEIFDDQFSVERPDGSNFTLKIRSTKLEDSAMYFCASSEGGDYGYTFGSGTRLTVV.